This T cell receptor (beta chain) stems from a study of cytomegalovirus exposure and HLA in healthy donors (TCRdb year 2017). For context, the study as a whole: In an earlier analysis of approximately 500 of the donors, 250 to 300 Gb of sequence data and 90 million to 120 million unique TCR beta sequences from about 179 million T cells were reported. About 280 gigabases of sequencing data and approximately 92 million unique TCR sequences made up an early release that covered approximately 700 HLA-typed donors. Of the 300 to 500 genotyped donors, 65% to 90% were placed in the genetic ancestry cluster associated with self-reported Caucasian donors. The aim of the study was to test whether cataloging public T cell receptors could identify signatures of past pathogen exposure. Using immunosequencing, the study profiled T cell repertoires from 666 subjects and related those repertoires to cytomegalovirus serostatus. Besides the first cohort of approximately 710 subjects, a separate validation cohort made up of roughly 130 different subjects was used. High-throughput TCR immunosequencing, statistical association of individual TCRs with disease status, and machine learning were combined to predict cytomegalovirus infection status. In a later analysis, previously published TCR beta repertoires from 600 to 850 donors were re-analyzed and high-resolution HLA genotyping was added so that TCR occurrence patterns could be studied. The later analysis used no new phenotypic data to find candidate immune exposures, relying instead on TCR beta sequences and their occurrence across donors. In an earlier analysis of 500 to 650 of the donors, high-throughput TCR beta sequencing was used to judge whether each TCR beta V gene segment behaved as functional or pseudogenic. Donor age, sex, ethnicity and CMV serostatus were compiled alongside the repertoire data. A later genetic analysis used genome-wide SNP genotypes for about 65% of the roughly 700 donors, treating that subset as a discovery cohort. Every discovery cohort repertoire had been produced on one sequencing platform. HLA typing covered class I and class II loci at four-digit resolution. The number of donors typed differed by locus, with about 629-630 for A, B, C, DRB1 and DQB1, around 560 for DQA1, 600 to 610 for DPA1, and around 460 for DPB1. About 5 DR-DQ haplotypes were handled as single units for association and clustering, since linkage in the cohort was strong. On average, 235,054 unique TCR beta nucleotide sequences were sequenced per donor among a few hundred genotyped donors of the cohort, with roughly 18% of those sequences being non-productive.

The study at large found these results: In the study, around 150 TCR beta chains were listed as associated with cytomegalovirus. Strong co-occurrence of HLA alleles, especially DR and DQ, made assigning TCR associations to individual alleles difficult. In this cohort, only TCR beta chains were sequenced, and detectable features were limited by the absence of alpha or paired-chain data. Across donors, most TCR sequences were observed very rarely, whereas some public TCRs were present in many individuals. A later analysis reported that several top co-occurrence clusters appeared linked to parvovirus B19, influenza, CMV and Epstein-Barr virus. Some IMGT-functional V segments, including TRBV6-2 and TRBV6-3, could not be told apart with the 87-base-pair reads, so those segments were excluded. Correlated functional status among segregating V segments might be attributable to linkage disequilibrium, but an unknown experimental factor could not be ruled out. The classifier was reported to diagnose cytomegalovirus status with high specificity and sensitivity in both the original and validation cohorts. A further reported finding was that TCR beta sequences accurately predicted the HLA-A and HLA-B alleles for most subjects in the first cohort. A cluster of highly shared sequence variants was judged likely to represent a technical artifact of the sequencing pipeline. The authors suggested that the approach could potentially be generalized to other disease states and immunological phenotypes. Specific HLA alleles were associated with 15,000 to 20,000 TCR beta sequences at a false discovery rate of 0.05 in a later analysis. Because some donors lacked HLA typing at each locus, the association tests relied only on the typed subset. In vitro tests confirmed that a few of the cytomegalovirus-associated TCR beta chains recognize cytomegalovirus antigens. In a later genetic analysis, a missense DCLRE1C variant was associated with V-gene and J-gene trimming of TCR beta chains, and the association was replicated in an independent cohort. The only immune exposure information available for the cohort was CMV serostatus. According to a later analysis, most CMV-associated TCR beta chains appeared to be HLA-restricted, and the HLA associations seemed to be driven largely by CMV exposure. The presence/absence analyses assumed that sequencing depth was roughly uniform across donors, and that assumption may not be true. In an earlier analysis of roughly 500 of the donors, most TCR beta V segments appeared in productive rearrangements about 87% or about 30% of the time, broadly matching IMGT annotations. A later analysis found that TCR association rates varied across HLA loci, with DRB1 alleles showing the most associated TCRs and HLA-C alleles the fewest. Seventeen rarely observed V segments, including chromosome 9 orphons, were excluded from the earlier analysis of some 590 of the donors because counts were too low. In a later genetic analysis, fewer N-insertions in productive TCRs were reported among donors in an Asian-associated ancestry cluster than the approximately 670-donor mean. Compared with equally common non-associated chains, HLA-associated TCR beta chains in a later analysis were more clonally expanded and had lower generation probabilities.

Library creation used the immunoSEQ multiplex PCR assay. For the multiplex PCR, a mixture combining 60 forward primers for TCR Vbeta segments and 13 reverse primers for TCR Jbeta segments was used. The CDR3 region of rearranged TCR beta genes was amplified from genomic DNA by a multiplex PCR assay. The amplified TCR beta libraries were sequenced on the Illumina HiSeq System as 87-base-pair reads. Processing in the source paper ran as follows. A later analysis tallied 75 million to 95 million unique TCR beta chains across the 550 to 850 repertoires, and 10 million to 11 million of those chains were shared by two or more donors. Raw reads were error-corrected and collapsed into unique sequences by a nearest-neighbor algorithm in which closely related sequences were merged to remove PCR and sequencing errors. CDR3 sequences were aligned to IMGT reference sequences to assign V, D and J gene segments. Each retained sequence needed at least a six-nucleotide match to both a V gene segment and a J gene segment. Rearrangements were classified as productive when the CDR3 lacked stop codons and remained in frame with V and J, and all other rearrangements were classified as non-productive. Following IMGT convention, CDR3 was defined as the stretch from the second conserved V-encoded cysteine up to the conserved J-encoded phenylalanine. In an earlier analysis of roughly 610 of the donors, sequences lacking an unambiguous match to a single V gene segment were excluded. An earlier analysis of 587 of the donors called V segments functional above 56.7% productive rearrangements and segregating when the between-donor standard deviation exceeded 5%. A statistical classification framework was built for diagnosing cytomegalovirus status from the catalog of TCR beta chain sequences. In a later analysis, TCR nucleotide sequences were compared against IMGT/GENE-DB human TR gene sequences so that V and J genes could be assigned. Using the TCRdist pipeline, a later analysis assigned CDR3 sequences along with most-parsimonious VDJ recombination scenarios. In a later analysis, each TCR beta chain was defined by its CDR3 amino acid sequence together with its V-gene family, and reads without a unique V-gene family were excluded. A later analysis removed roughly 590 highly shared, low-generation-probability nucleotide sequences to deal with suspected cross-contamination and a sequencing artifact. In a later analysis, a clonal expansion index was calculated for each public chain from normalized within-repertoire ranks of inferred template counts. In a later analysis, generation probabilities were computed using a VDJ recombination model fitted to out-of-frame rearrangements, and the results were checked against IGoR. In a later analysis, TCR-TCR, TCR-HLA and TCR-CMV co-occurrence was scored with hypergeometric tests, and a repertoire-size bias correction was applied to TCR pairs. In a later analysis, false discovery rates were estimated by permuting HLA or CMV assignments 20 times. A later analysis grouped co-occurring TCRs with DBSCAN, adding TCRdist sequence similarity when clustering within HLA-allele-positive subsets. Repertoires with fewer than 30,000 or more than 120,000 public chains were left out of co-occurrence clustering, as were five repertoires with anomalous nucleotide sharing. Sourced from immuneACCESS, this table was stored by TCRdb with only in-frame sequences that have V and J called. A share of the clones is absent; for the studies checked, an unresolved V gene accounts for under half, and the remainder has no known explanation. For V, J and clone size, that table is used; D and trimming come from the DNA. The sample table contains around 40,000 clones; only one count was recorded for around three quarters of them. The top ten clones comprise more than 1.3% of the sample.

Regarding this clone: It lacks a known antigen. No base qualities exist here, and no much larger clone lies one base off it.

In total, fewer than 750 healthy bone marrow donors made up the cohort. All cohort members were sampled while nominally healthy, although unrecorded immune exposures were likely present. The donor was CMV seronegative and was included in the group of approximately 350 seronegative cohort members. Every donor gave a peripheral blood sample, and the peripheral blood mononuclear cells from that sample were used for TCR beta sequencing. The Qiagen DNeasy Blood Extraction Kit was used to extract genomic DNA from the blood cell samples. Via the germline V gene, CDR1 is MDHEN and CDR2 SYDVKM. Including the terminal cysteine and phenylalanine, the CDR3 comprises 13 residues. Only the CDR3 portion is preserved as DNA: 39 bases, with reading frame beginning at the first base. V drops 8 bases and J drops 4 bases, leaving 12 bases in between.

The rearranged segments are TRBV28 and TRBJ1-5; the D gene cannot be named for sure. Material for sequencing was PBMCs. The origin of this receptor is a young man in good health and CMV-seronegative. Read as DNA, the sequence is TGTGCCAGCGAGGCGGGGAGAAATCAGCCCCAGCATTTT. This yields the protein CASEAGRNQPQHF.